The T cell receptor (beta chain) under discussion was sequenced for a study of blood T cells in healthy people across ages. Study-wide results and caveats: Estimates based on one million T cells were treated as lower bounds.

PCR was performed a second time for roughly 7 to 12 cycles using a sample-barcoded 5' primer and a J-beta primer mix. TCRdb re-derived calls from the 5' RACE reads in MiXCR, one entry per CDR3 protein. The profile shows some 790,000 distinct CDR3 sequences, about 28% of them singletons. The CDR3 is 17 amino acids. V shed 6 bases and J shed 6 bases, with 23 bases lying between them. On this clonotype: Its antigen is not identified.

Each individual donor underwent a draw of 8.5 to 10 milliliters of peripheral blood. The receptor was derived from an elderly woman in good health. The chain links TRBV12-3 or TRBV12-4 to TRBJ1-4; D is possibly TRBD1 (6 bases). Input material: blood. The CDR3 reads CASSPYPRDRKDEKLFF. The CDR3 DNA reads TGTGCCAGCAGCCCCTATCCCCGCGACAGGAAGGATGAAAAACTGTTTTTT.